Listed below are T cell receptor beta chains from one sample, sequenced in a study of vaccination effects on CD4 cells after COVID-19. Using immunoSEQ multiplex PCR, the repertoire was profiled, and TCRdb retains in-frame clones only, with some absent. The table includes about 25,000 clones, 77% detected once. These receptors lack a known antigen. Here the sequenced sample was CD4+ T cells from PBMCs cultured with HCoV-NL63 spike peptides, taken after COVID-19 vaccination. The receptor source for this set is a human donor who received a COVID-19 vaccine. Both conserved end residues are part of each CDR3. The order of the fields is J gene, clone size, V gene, D gene, CDR3 DNA, CDR3 protein. D genes are given only for firm matches. For some rows the clone size is stated as once, few or many, or as a class when expanded; others skip it.

TRBJ1-2 | . | TRBV28 | TRBD1 | TGTGCCAGCAGTACCCCAGGGGGCGGAGGCTACACCTTC | CASSTPGGGGYTF
TRBJ2-7 | . | TRBV2 | . | TGTGCCAGCAGTGAACCAGGTATCAGCGAGCAGTACTTC | CASSEPGISEQYF
TRBJ2-7 | . | TRBV7-2 | . | TGTGCCAGCAGCTTCGGAGGGAGCTACGAGCAGTACTTC | CASSFGGSYEQYF
TRBJ1-1 | few | TRBV2 | . | TGTGCCAGCAGTGACACAGGGAACACTGAAGCTTTCTTT | CASSDTGNTEAFF
TRBJ2-2 | few | TRBV30 | . | TGTGCCTGGAGTGCTTTATTCACCGGGGAGCTGTTTTTT | CAWSALFTGELFF
TRBJ1-1 | . | TRBV7-9 | . | TGTGCCAGCAGACGCCCCGGCCTGGGGGGCACTGAAGCTTTCTTT | CASRRPGLGGTEAFF
TRBJ2-7 | . | TRBV7-9 | . | TGTGCCAGCAGCTACAGGGGTGGAGGGAACGAGCAGTACTTC | CASSYRGGGNEQYF
TRBJ1-5 | few | TRBV27 | TRBD1 | TGTGCCAGCAGTTTACTTTCGTCAGGGGGACCCCAGCATTTT | CASSLLSSGGPQHF
TRBJ1-1 | . | TRBV7-2 | . | TGTGCCAGCAGCTCAATCTCATACGGGGGGAACACTGAAGCTTTCTTT | CASSSISYGGNTEAFF
TRBJ2-5 | . | TRBV5-1 | TRBD2 | TGCGCCAGCAGCTTTTTTTCCCACGGGGCGGGGGGACCTCAAGAGACCCAGTACTTC | CASSFFSHGAGGPQETQYF
TRBJ2-7 | . | TRBV10-3 | . | TGTGCCATCAGTGAGTCGGGGTACGAGCAGTACTTC | CAISESGYEQYF
TRBJ2-7 | . | TRBV7-2 | TRBD2 | TGTGCCAGCAGCTTAGTAGTAGCGGGAAGGTACGAGCAGTACTTC | CASSLVVAGRYEQYF
TRBJ1-2 | once | TRBV4-2 | . | TGTGCCAGCAGCAGTGGCCGGACTAACTATGGCTACACCTTC | CASSSGRTNYGYTF
TRBJ2-1 | . | TRBV2 | TRBD2 | TGTGCCAGCAGTGAAAGTGCGGGGGGGCAGCAGTTCTTC | CASSESAGGQQFF